These T cell receptor beta chains were read from a single sample in a study of T cell repertoires in ileal Crohn's disease. The table came from immunoSEQ multiplex PCR; TCRdb's copy has only in-frame clones and leaves some out. The sample lists 13,000 to 15,000 clones; about 90% were seen once. Input material: ileal tissue. These TCRs come from an adult with Crohn's disease. Each CDR3 is given with its conserved first and last residue.

v_call	cdr3_aa
TRBV6-1	CASSEGGGREAFF
TRBV4-1	CASSQFSDEQYF
TRBV18	CASSPRTGVETQYF
TRBV6-1	CASRAGPYEQYF
TRBV2	CASSEGTTGDTQYF
TRBV15	CATSRANQPQHF
TRBV19	CASSIPSGTGIYEQYF
TRBV2	CASSERQTQYF
TRBV5-1	CASSLVPGSYNEQFF
TRBV11-2	CASSSRGSSGANVLTF
TRBV5-5	CASSPPGQLLDEQYF
TRBV18	CASSLQGDDYGYTF
TRBV5-1	CASSLVPSGTYEQYF
TRBV7-3	CASSLEMGHEAFF
TRBV7-6	CASSLLASGSMYEQYF
TRBV6-5	CASSEEQGVGYTF
TRBV7-3	CASSLSLGQTTGELFF
TRBV18	CASSPAQGREQYF
TRBV6-1	CASSVGIGGNQPQHF
TRBV18	CASSPPNIQETQYF
TRBV7-2	CASSLVGSSADTQYF
TRBV14	CASSPGVLQETQYF
TRBV10-2	CASSAGAGSNTEAFF
TRBV10-1	CASSGPSGGTGSDTQYF
TRBV2	CASSLGGRLFF
TRBV5-8	CASSLGQFGTIYF
TRBV10-3	CAISGDSQGQPQHF
TRBV2	CASSSTGSNSPLHF
TRBV29-1	CSVDAPGDSYEQYF
TRBV6-1	CASRVQGSPYEQYF
TRBV4-1	CASSQDPQAEAFF
TRBV7-9	CASSGTGLGAFF
TRBV6-5	CASSTSGGMYNEQFF
TRBV18	CASSPRTVTNTGELFF
TRBV28	CASSKEGLNYEQYF
TRBV7-9	CASSLRSPTSGKAYEQYF
TRBV19	CASSPLQRNTEAFF
TRBV30	CAWTGGTTEAFF
TRBV7-8	CASSPLQGEDTEAFF
TRBV10-3	CAISESTGGGAEDTQYF
TRBV5-5	CASSPGTGDYSPLHF
TRBV27	CASSRGQGDRKGYTF
TRBV27	CASSIWVGQCSYEQYF
TRBV7-3	CASSSAEQGGYNEQFF
TRBV7-9	CASSSGNEQFF
TRBV18	CASSPGGEGVNRPQHF
TRBV19	CASSVPLGSDQPQHF
TRBV7-2	CASRPRTGGNQPQHF
TRBV2	CASSPHRETNEKLFF
TRBV5-4	CASSLGRGGNEQFF
TRBV11-1	CASSSSDRVGEKLFF
TRBV7-8	CASSSKGTGGRKEKLFF
TRBV5-1	CASSARGVGTGELFF
TRBV19	CASSIEGGTGAVGSPLHF
TRBV5-1	CASSQETGASLREQFF